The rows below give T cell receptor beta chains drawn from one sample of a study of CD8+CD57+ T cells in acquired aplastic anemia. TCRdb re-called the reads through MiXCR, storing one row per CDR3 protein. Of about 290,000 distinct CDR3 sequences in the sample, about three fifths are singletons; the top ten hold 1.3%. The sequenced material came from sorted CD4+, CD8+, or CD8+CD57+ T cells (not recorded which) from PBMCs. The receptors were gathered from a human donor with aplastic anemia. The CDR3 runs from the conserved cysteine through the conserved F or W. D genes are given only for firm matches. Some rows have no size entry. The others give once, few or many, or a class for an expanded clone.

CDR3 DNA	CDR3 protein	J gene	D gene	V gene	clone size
TGTGCCAGTAGGGGTGAGGGGTTGAACACCGGGGAGCTGTTTTTT	CASRGEGLNTGELFF	TRBJ2-2	.	TRBV9	many
TGTGCCAGCAGGGACCTCAATAATTCACCCCTCCACTTT	CASRDLNNSPLHF	TRBJ1-6	.	TRBV12-3/TRBV12-4	.
TGTGCCAGCAGTGGAGGGGGCGCGAGTCAGCCCCAGCATTTT	CASSGGGASQPQHF	TRBJ1-5	TRBD1	TRBV2	many
TGCAGTGCTAGGGACCGAAACACCATATATTTT	CSARDRNTIYF	TRBJ1-3	.	TRBV20-1	.
TGTGCCAGCAGCTTAACTCCGTCGGGGCGGGGCACAGATACGCAGTATTTT	CASSLTPSGRGTDTQYF	TRBJ2-3	.	TRBV9	.
TGTGCCATCAGTGGCTCTAGCGGGGGCGCCTACAATGAGCAGTTCTTC	CAISGSSGGAYNEQFF	TRBJ2-1	TRBD2	TRBV10-3	.
TGTGCCAGTAGCCTACAGGCAGCAACTAATGAAAAACTGTTTTTT	CASSLQAATNEKLFF	TRBJ1-4	.	TRBV19	.
TGTGCCAGCAGCTATCGGGAGGCCACCGGGGCCAACGTCCTGACTTTC	CASSYREATGANVLTF	TRBJ2-6	TRBD2	TRBV7-8	.
TGTGCCAGCAGTTTTAGGGGGGAAGAGACCCAGTACTTC	CASSFRGEETQYF	TRBJ2-5	.	TRBV2	.
TGCAGTGCTAGACGGCTAGCTTTTACGGATGAGCAGTTCTTC	CSARRLAFTDEQFF	TRBJ2-1	.	TRBV20-1	.
TGTGCCAGCAGCTTAGGCGGGGGCGGTGGTAATGAAAAACTGTTTTTT	CASSLGGGGGNEKLFF	TRBJ1-4	.	TRBV7-2	.
TGTGCCAGTAGCCAAGTCGTAGGGGGCTCTGGCGGGGAGCTGTTTTTT	CASSQVVGGSGGELFF	TRBJ2-2	TRBD1	TRBV14	.
TGTGCCATCAGTGAGTCCCAGGAGCGGTACTTC	CAISESQERYF	TRBJ2-7	.	TRBV10-3	.
TGCGCCAGCAGCTCAGGACTAGCGGGGGGCGATGAGCAGTTCTTC	CASSSGLAGGDEQFF	TRBJ2-1	TRBD2	TRBV5-1	many
TGTGCCAGCAGCTTAGCCGGCGGAGCGGGAACCTACGAGCAGTACTTC	CASSLAGGAGTYEQYF	TRBJ2-7	TRBD2	TRBV7-3	many
TGTGCCAGCAGTGGTAACCTTAACTATGGCTACACCTTC	CASSGNLNYGYTF	TRBJ1-2	.	TRBV2	.
TGTGCCAGCAGCCCTCGTGCAGGGAGGGTTGAAAAACTGTTTTTT	CASSPRAGRVEKLFF	TRBJ1-4	.	TRBV7-2	.
TGTGCCAGCAGCCAGCCGGGACAGAGTATGGTGGGAAACTATGGCTACACCTTC	CASSQPGQSMVGNYGYTF	TRBJ1-2	TRBD1	TRBV3-1	few
TGTGCCAGCACCGGCACTCTCTCCTACGAGCAGTACTTC	CASTGTLSYEQYF	TRBJ2-7	.	TRBV2	.
TGTGCCAGTACAGCACCGGGACTAGCGGGGTACAATGAGCAGTTCTTC	CASTAPGLAGYNEQFF	TRBJ2-1	TRBD2	TRBV19	.
TGTGCCACCAGTGACTTACCCCGACAGGGGTCCTACAATGAGCAGTTCTTC	CATSDLPRQGSYNEQFF	TRBJ2-1	TRBD1	TRBV24-1	.
TGTGCCAGCAGCGCAAATATGGGACAGGGGGTCCTCCTCTTT	CASSANMGQGVLLF	TRBJ1-1	TRBD1	TRBV7-6	.
TGTGCCAGCAGCATTAGCGGGGGGGCTGTCTACGAGCAGTACTTC	CASSISGGAVYEQYF	TRBJ2-7	TRBD2	TRBV5-4	.
TGTGCCAGCAGCTTAGGACAGATAGACACCTTC	CASSLGQIDTF	TRBJ1-2	.	TRBV7-9	many
TGTGCCAGCAGTTTTGGACTAGCGGGAGGCGAGCAGTACTTC	CASSFGLAGGEQYF	TRBJ2-7	TRBD2	TRBV12-3/TRBV12-4	.
TGTGCCAGCAGCTTATTCCGGGATACGCAGTATTTT	CASSLFRDTQYF	TRBJ2-3	.	TRBV7-8	.